Given below is one T cell receptor beta chain in context. This specimen belongs to a study of technical replicates of blood from several donors. Germline trimming cut 5 bases from V and 3 bases from J; bases unmatched to any gene: 15. Germline V gene sequence: CDR1 SGHNT, CDR2 YYREEE (reference sequence). This CDR3 has 18 residues. Libraries were prepared by immunoSEQ multiplex PCR; TCRdb keeps only in-frame clonotypes and omits some of them. The sample contains about 81,000 clones, 70% to 90% of which appear only once. The source material was PBMCs. The V call is TRBV5-4, the J call TRBJ2-7; 12 bases map to TRBD1. The sequence derives from a human donor in good health. Some clones in this sample may be carry-over from other donors' samples. The CDR3 DNA sequence: TGTGCCAGCAGTCGGGGACAGGGGGCTGGGTCTATAATCTACGAGCAGTACTTC. Residues: CASSRGQGAGSIIYEQYF.